This is a list of T cell receptor beta chains from one sample in a study of T-cell memory formation after mild COVID-19. TCRdb re-called the 5' RACE reads through MiXCR, storing one row per CDR3 protein. The table has about 140,000 distinct CDR3 sequences, roughly 13% seen once. Material for sequencing was PBMCs or a T cell subset sorted from them (not recorded which). The receptors originated from an adult woman who had mild COVID-19 (a few samples of this study predate the infection). Cell type and time point are not known. Both conserved end residues are part of each CDR3. The order of the fields is J gene, CDR3 length, V gene, CDR3 protein.

TRBJ2-1 15 TRBV4-3 CASSSRTSGSDEQFF
TRBJ1-1 12 TRBV29-1 CSVGAGGGEAFF
TRBJ2-6 17 TRBV5-1 CASSLEAIWVGANVLTF
TRBJ2-1 16 TRBV29-1 CSALTGARSSYNEQFF
TRBJ2-4 21 TRBV7-9 CASSTGTGGLPGAWAKNIQYF
TRBJ2-4 15 TRBV6-5 CASSAPGTSVALQYF
TRBJ2-6 17 TRBV12-3/TRBV12-4 CASSSIRPNAGANVLTF
TRBJ1-5 13 TRBV24-1 CATSAWEEQPQHF
TRBJ1-5 14 TRBV12-3/TRBV12-4 CASSFGQGFQPQHF
TRBJ2-1 15 TRBV5-1 CASSLMEREPDEQFF
TRBJ2-3 15 TRBV4-2 CASSQKTSGEGTQYF
TRBJ2-1 17 TRBV27 CASSSMTQGFAYNEQFF
TRBJ1-1 14 TRBV5-5 CASSLDRVGTEAFF
TRBJ2-1 13 TRBV5-4 CASGGGLDNEQFF
TRBJ1-1 11 TRBV7-9 CASSIDTEAFF
TRBJ2-5 15 TRBV27 CASSLGLATEETQYF
TRBJ2-7 16 TRBV27 CASSYPDRVSSYEQYF
TRBJ2-7 10 TRBV7-9 CASSGYEQYF
TRBJ1-1 16 TRBV7-9 CASSSRTGERNTEAFF
TRBJ2-7 14 TRBV20-1 CSARGMDSSYEQYF
TRBJ2-1 15 TRBV24-1 CATSDRDRGNNEQFF
TRBJ1-2 15 TRBV9 CASSHPRTETGGYTF
TRBJ2-2 14 TRBV20-1 CSARDLGDTGELFF
TRBJ2-1 14 TRBV19 CASSRLAAYNEQFF
TRBJ1-1 13 TRBV4-3 CASSQDPQGSAFF
TRBJ2-2 14 TRBV6-2/TRBV6-3 CASSRTSDTGELFF
TRBJ2-3 16 TRBV20-1 CSAREVDRGEVDTQYF
TRBJ1-5 15 TRBV6-5 CASSYSSGGHQPQHF
TRBJ2-1 14 TRBV20-1 CSAHSTSGYNEQFF
TRBJ2-1 15 TRBV9 CASSVAGISGNEQFF
TRBJ2-5 14 TRBV12-3/TRBV12-4 CASSSPSTEETQYF
TRBJ2-2 16 TRBV9 CASSVAGTVNTGELFF
TRBJ1-1 14 TRBV4-1 CASSQGPGGTEAFF
TRBJ1-1 13 TRBV12-3/TRBV12-4 CASSASTETEAFF
TRBJ1-4 13 TRBV20-1 CSARDRTGEKLFF
TRBJ2-1 12 TRBV4-3 CASSHIGAEQFF
TRBJ1-2 13 TRBV5-1 CASSLGGGDGYTF
TRBJ2-1 16 TRBV5-1 CASSLALASSYNEQFF
TRBJ1-2 15 TRBV7-6 CASSPSTGQGYGYTF
TRBJ1-2 15 TRBV7-6 CASSLAENTNYGYTF
TRBJ2-1 16 TRBV7-6 CASSRPYRDSYNEQFF
TRBJ2-7 12 TRBV20-1 CSARGPGEEQYF
TRBJ2-2 17 TRBV6-2/TRBV6-3 CASSYAPLTGGTGELFF
TRBJ2-2 12 TRBV4-1 CASSQVSGELFF
TRBJ2-3 13 TRBV29-1 CSVGPGGTDTQYF
TRBJ2-7 16 TRBV7-2 CASSRDVRGPSYEQYF
TRBJ2-1 14 TRBV28 CASSFTRGENEQFF
TRBJ2-5 14 TRBV5-6 CASSRGTYQETQYF
TRBJ1-5 14 TRBV6-2/TRBV6-3 CASSLGTAIQPQHF
TRBJ2-1 15 TRBV12-3/TRBV12-4 CASSLRQGAYNEQFF
TRBJ1-5 12 TRBV7-9 CASSLGNQPQHF
TRBJ2-7 15 TRBV5-4 CASSLGSGSGYEQYF
TRBJ2-2 15 TRBV5-1 CASSTGQGLTGELFF
TRBJ2-5 14 TRBV4-1 CASSLRDTQETQYF